In its sample, the clone carrying this T cell receptor beta chain was seen a few times. Its antigen is not identified. MiXCR, applied by TCRdb to the RACE reads, yields one record per CDR3 protein. The sample yields more than 85,000 distinct CDR3 sequences, roughly 9.6% seen once. The sample originates from a study of human T cells and chemical hapten exposure. General observations from the study: TCRs exceeding 1 in 1000 frequency stayed unchanged with DPC sensitization. Significantly more large CDR3 similarity clusters were formed by expanded TCRs than by controls.

The time point was: patch test 2, 6 weeks after DPC sensitization. This sample's treatment: therapeutic diphenylcyclopropenone sensitization with weekly scalp DPC. The study drew its donors from alopecia patients who were 18 to 70 years old and suitable for DPC. Germline V gene sequence: CDR1 SGDLS, CDR2 YYNGEE. CDR3 length: 15 residues. Trimming pared 4 bases from V and 3 bases from J, leaving 14 bases between. The receptor was isolated from a man in his forties or fifties with alopecia areata. Some clones in this sample may be carry-over from other donors' samples. The chain carries TRBV9 and TRBJ2-1; D ambiguous. The sequences come from whole blood, collected in connection with sensitization to the hapten diphenylcyclopropenone (DPC). The CDR3 here is CASSLDIEGYNEQFF. CDR3 in DNA: TGTGCCAGCAGCCTTGACATTGAAGGCTACAATGAGCAGTTCTTC.